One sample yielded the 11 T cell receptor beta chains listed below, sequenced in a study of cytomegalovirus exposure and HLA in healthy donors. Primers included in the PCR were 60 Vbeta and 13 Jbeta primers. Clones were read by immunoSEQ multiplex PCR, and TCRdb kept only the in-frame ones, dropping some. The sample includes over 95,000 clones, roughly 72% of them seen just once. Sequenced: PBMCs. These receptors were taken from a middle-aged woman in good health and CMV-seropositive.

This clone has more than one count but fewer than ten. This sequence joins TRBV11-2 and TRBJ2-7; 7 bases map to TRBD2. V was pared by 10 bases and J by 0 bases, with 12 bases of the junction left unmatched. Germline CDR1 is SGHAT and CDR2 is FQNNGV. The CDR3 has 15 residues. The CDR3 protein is CATRAGVTSSYEQYF. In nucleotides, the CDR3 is TGTGCCACCCGGGCGGGAGTAACAAGCTCCTACGAGCAGTACTTC.

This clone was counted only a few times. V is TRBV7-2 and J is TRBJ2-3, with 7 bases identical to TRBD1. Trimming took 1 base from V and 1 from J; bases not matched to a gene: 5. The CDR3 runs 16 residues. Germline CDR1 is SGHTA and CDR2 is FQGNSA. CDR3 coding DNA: TGTGCCAGCAGCTTAGAAGGGGGCTGGGGCACAGATACGCAGTATTTT. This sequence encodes CASSLEGGWGTDTQYF.

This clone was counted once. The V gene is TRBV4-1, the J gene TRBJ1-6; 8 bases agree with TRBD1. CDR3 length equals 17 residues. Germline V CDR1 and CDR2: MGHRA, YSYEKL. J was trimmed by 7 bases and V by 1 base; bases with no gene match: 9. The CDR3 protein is CASSQVNPYRGNSPLHF. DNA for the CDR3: TGCGCCAGCAGCCAAGTGAATCCATACAGGGGGAATTCACCCCTCCACTTT.

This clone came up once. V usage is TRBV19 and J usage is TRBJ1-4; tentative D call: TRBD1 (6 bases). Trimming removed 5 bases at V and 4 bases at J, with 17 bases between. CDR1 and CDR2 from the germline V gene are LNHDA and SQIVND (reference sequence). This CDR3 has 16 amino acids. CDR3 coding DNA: TGTGCCAGTAGTTCTAGAGCCGGGACACATAATGAAAAACTGTTTTTT. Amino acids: CASSSRAGTHNEKLFF.

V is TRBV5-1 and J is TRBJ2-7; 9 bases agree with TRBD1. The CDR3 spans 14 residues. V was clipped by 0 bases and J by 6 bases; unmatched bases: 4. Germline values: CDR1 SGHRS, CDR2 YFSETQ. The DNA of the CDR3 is TGCGCCAGCAGCTTGGCTTTGACAGGGGGCGAGCAGTACTTC. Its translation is CASSLALTGGEQYF.

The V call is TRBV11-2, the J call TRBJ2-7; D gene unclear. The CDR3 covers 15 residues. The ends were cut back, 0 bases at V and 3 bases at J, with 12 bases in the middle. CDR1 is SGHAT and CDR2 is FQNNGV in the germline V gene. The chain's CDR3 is CASSLDQVDNYEQYF. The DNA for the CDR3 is TGTGCCAGCAGCTTAGATCAGGTTGACAACTACGAGCAGTACTTC. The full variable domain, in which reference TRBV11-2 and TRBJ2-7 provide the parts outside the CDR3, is EAGVAQSPRYKIIEKRQSVAFWCNPISGHATLYWYQQILGQGPKLLIQFQNNGVVDDSQLPKDRFSAERLKGVDSTLKIQPAKLEDSAVYLCASSLDQVDNYEQYFGPGTRLTVT.

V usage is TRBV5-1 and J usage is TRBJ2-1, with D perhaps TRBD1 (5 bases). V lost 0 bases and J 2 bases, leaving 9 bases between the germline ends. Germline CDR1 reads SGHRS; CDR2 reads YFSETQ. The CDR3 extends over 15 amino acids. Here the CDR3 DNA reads TGCGCCAGCAGCTTGGTGCAGGGAACCTACAATGAGCAGTTCTTC. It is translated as CASSLVQGTYNEQFF.

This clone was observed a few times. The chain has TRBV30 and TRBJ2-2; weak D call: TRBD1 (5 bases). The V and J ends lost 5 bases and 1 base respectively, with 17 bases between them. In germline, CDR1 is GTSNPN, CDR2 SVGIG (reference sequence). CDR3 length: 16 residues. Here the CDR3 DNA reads TGTGCCTGGTGCTTGCGTCCAGGGTTGAACACCGGGGAGCTGTTTTTT. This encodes CAWCLRPGLNTGELFF.

The CDR3 here is CASSTRSGRGETQYF. Written as DNA, the CDR3 is TGTGCCAGTAGTACCCGTAGCGGGAGAGGGGAGACCCAGTACTTC. The chain couples TRBV19 to TRBJ2-5, with TRBD2 identical over 9 bases. This CDR3 is built from 15 residues. Germline-derived CDR1 and CDR2 are LNHDA and SQIVND (reference sequence). Trimming at V came to 4 bases and at J to 5 bases, leaving 8 bases not matched to a gene.

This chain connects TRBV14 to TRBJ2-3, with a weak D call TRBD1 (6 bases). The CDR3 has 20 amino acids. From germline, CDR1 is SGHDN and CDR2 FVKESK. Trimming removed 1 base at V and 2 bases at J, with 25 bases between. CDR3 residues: CASSQVSFLEQGTSTDTQYF. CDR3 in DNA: TGTGCCAGCAGCCAAGTATCGTTTTTAGAACAGGGCACCTCCACAGATACGCAGTATTTT. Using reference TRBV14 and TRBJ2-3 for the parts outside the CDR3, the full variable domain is EAGVTQFPSHSVIEKGQTVTLRCDPISGHDNLYWYRRVMGKEIKFLLHFVKESKQDESGMPNNRFLAERTGGTYSTLKVQPAELEDSGVYFCASSQVSFLEQGTSTDTQYFGPGTRLTVL.

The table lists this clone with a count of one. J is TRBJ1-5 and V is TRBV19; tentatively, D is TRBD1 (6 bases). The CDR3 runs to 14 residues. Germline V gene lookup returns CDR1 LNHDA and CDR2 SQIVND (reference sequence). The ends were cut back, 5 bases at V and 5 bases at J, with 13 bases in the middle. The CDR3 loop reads CASSLRDIDQPQHF. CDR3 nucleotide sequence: TGTGCCAGTAGTCTAAGGGACATCGATCAGCCCCAGCATTTT.